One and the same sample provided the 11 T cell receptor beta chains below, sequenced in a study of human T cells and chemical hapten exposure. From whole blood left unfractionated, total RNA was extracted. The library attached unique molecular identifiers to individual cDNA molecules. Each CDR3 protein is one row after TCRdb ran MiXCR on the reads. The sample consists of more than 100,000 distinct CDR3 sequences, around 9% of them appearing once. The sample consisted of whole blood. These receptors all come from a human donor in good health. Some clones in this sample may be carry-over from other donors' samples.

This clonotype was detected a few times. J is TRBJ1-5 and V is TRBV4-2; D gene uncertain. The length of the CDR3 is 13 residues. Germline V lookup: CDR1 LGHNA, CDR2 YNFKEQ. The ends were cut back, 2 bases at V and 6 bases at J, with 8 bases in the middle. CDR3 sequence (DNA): TGTGCCAGCAGCCAATTCCCGGGTCAGCCCCAGCATTTT. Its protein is CASSQFPGQPQHF.

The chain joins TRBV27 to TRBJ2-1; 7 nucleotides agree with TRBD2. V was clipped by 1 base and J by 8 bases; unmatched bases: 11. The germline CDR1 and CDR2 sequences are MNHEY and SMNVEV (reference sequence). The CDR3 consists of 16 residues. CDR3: CASSLFGNGGTDEQFF. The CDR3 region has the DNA TGTGCCAGCAGTTTATTCGGGAACGGGGGGACTGATGAGCAGTTCTTC.

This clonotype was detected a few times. The CDR3: CASTWGAGGSDTQYF. The CDR3 region has the DNA TGTGCCAGCACTTGGGGAGCGGGAGGGTCGGATACGCAGTATTTT. This sequence joins TRBV2 and TRBJ2-3; 10 bases line up with TRBD2. Germline V gene data show CDR1 as SNHLY and CDR2 as FYNNEI. The CDR3 spans 15 residues. Unmatched junction bases numbered 10, after V lost 7 bases and J lost 6 bases.

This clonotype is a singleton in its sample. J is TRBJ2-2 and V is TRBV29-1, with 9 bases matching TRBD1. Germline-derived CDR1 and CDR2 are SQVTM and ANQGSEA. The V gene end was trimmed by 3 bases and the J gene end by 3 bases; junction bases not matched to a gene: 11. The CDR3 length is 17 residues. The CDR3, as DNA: TGCAGCGTTGATAGGGAGGCGACAGGGGGAGACACCGGGGAGCTGTTTTTT. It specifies CSVDREATGGDTGELFF.

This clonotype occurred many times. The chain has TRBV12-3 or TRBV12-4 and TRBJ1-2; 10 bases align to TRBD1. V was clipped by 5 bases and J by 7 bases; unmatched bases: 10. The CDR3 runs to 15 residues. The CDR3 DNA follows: TGTGCCAGCAGTACCCTAGGGACAGGGGTAGGTGGCTACACCTTC. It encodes CASSTLGTGVGGYTF.

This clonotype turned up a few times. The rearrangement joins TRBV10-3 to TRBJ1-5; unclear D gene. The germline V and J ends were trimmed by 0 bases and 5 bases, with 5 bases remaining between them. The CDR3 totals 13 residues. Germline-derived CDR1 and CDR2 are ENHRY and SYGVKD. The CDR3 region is CAISESHYQPQHF. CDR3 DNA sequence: TGTGCCATCAGTGAGTCACATTATCAGCCCCAGCATTTT.

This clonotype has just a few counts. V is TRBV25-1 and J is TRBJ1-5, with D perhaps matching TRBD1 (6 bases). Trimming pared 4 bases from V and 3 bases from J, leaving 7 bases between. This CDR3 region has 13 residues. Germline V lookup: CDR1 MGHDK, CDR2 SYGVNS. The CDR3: CASSGQDNQPQHF. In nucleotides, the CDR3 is TGTGCCAGCAGTGGACAGGACAATCAGCCCCAGCATTTT. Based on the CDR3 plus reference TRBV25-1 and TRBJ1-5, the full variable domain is EADIYQTPRYLVIGTGKKITLECSQTMGHDKMYWYQQDPGMELHLIHYSYGVNSTEKGDLSSESTVSRIRTEHFPLTLESARPSHTSQYLCASSGQDNQPQHFGDGTRLSIL.

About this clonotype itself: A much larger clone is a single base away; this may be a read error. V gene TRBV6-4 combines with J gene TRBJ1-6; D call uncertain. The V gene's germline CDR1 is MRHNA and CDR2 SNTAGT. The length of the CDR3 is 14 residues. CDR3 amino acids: CSSSTNRGNSPLHF. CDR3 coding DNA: TGTTCCAGCAGTACTAACAGAGGCAATTCACCCCTCCACTTT.

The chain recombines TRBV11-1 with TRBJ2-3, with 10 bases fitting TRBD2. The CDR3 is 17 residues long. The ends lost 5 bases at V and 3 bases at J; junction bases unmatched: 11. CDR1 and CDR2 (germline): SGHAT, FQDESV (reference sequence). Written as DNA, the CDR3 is TGTGCCAGCAGCCCCCGAGGAGCGGGGGGGTATACAGATACGCAGTATTTT. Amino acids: CASSPRGAGGYTDTQYF.

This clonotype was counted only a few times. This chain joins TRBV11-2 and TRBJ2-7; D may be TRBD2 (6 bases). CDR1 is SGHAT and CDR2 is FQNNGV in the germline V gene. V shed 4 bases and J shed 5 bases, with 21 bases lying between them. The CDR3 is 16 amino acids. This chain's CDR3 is CASSYPRGLQAHEQYF. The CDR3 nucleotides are TGTGCCAGCAGCTATCCGCGGGGCCTTCAAGCCCACGAGCAGTACTTC.

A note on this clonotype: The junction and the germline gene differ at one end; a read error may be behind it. In nucleotides, the CDR3 is TGTGCCAGCAGCCAAGATTCGCTGCGGCCTGGAAACACCATATATTTT. Translating it yields CASSQDSLRPGNTIYF. The chain is built from TRBV4-3 and TRBJ1-3; D is unclear. Germline V gene lookup returns CDR1 LGHNA and CDR2 YSLEER. The CDR3 spans 16 residues.